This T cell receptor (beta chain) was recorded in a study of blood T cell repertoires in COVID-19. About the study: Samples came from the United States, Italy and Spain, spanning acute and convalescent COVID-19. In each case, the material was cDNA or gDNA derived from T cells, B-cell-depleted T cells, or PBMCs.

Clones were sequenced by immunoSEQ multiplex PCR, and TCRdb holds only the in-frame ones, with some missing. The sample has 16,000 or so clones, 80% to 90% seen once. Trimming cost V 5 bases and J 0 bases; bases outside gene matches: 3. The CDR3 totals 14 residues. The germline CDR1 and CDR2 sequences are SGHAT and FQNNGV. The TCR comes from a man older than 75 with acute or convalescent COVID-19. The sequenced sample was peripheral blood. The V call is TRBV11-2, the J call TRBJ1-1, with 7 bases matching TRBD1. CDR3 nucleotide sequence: TGTGCCAGCAGCCCCCAGGGGGTGAACACTGAAGCTTTCTTT. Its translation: CASSPQGVNTEAFF.